These 18 T cell receptor beta chains were sequenced from one sample in a study of resident and recirculating memory T cells in vitiligo. This table comes from immunoSEQ multiplex PCR, and its TCRdb copy is limited to in-frame clones, with some not included. The sample has 72,000 or so clones, around 90% seen once; the top ten hold more than 4.5%. Specimen: blood. All receptors derive from a male donor with vitiligo.

The V call is TRBV28, the J call TRBJ2-4; 7 bases are a match to TRBD2. The CDR3 runs 16 residues. Germline trimming cut 2 bases from V and 0 bases from J; bases unmatched to any gene: 4. Germline V lookup: CDR1 MDHEN, CDR2 SYDVKM. CDR3 sequence (DNA): TGTGCCAGCAGTTTAGCTAGCGGAGTAGCCAAAAACATTCAGTACTTC. The encoded protein is CASSLASGVAKNIQYF.

The chain links TRBV28 to TRBJ2-3; 8 bases line up with TRBD2. Germline CDR1 reads MDHEN; CDR2 reads SYDVKM. The CDR3 runs to 17 residues. Trimming at V came to 6 bases and at J to 0 bases, leaving 11 bases not matched to a gene. CDR3 sequence reads: CASRVWLAGQSTDTQYF. In DNA, the CDR3 is TGTGCCAGCAGGGTCTGGCTAGCGGGCCAAAGCACAGATACGCAGTATTTT.

The chain uses TRBV29-1 and TRBJ1-1; unclear D gene. This CDR3 has 14 residues. Per the germline V gene, CDR1 is SQVTM and CDR2 is ANQGSEA. V lost 7 bases and J lost 0, with 15 bases in between. As DNA, the CDR3 is TGCAGCGCGGTGGGCAGTTTGATGAACACTGAAGCTTTCTTT. It specifies CSAVGSLMNTEAFF. Full variable domain (missing parts from reference TRBV29-1 and TRBJ1-1): SAVISQKPSRDICQRGTSLTIQCQVDSQVTMMFWYRQQPGQSLTLIATANQGSEATYESGFVIDKFPISRPNLTFSTLTVSNMSPEDSSIYLCSAVGSLMNTEAFFGQGTRLTVV.

In nucleotides, the CDR3 is TGCGCCAGCAGCCGTCAGGGGGCCCTTTTTACTGAAGCTTTCTTT. Residues: CASSRQGALFTEAFF. The chain employs TRBV4-3 and TRBJ1-1; 8 bases are a match to TRBD1. The CDR3 is made up of 15 amino acids. V lost 4 bases, J lost 5 bases, and 9 bases stayed unmatched. The germline V gene encodes CDR1 LGHNA and CDR2 YSLEER.

V gene TRBV6-1 combines with J gene TRBJ1-2; 10 bases line up with TRBD1. Trimming removed 7 bases from V and 3 bases from J; junction bases left unmatched: 8. There are 15 residues in the CDR3. From germline, CDR1 is MNHNS and CDR2 SASEGT. CDR3 region: CASTPTGGADYGYTF. The CDR3 nucleotides read TGTGCCAGCACCCCGACAGGGGGCGCGGACTATGGCTACACCTTC.

The J gene is TRBJ2-1, the V gene TRBV5-6; 8 bases are shared with TRBD2. The CDR3 runs to 17 residues. Germline CDR1 is SGHDT and CDR2 is YYEEEE. J gave up 0 bases and V 0 bases, and 5 bases lay outside the gene matches. As DNA, the CDR3 is TGTGCCAGCAGCTTGGCGAGCGGGAGTACCTCCTACAATGAGCAGTTCTTC. Its protein is CASSLASGSTSYNEQFF. The full variable domain, completed using reference TRBV5-6 and TRBJ2-1, is DAGVTQSPTHLIKTRGQQVTLRCSPKSGHDTVSWYQQALGQGPQFIFQYYEEEERQRGNFPDRFSGHQFPNYSSELNVNALLLGDSALYLCASSLASGSTSYNEQFFGPGTRLTVL.

V and J are TRBV11-2 and TRBJ2-1; D might be TRBD1 (6 bases). Trimming shortened V by 4 bases and J by 3 bases, and 16 bases separated the two germline ends. There are 16 residues in the CDR3. Germline loops: CDR1 SGHAT, CDR2 FQNNGV. The CDR3 loop reads CASSSSRGRFYNEQFF. The CDR3 DNA is TGTGCCAGCAGCTCTAGCAGGGGTCGGTTCTACAATGAGCAGTTCTTC.

This sequence joins TRBV28 and TRBJ1-4; D possibly corresponds to TRBD1 (5 bases). Trimming shortened V by 5 bases and J by 6 bases, and 10 bases separated the two germline ends. Germline V lookup: CDR1 MDHEN, CDR2 SYDVKM. The CDR3 spans 13 residues. This CDR3 reads CASSDSSHEKLFF. The CDR3, as DNA: TGTGCCAGCAGTGACAGTTCCCATGAAAAACTGTTTTTT.

The chain has TRBV5-4 and TRBJ2-1, with 10 bases matching TRBD1. The V gene's germline CDR1 is SGHNT and CDR2 YYREEE (reference sequence). The CDR3 is 15 residues long. With 3 bases clipped from V and 10 bases from J, the junction kept 10 bases outside the gene matches. The CDR3 sequence: CASSWGGDRGGEQFF. CDR3 DNA sequence: TGTGCCAGCAGCTGGGGAGGGGACAGGGGAGGAGAGCAGTTCTTC.

This chain connects TRBV27 to TRBJ2-1, with TRBD2 identical over 14 bases. V lost 7 bases and J lost 3; bases outside the gene matches: 11. The CDR3 totals 18 residues. Germline CDR1 MNHEY, CDR2 SMNVEV (reference sequence). The CDR3 nucleotides read TGTGCCAGCATCCCAACCGGGACTAGCGGGAGTTTCTACAATGAGCAGTTCTTC. Residues: CASIPTGTSGSFYNEQFF.

This chain joins TRBV19 and TRBJ2-7; perhaps TRBD1 as D (5 bases). Between the trimmed V and J ends, which lost 7 bases and 2 bases, there was a span of 18 bases. The CDR3 is 15 residues long. Germline V CDR1 and CDR2: LNHDA, SQIVND (reference sequence). The chain's CDR3 is CASTLTVDAPYEQYF. The CDR3 DNA follows: TGTGCCAGTACCTTGACAGTGGACGCCCCCTACGAGCAGTACTTC.

This chain uses TRBV4-1 with TRBJ1-1; no firm D call. There are 13 residues in the CDR3. Germline V gene sequence: CDR1 MGHRA, CDR2 YSYEKL. V was trimmed by 8 bases and J by 3 bases, leaving 13 bases between them. The DNA of the CDR3 is TGCGCCAGCGCGAGGGATGGGGACACTGAAGCTTTCTTT. This codes for CASARDGDTEAFF.

This rearrangement joins TRBV11-3 to TRBJ2-2; 7 bases are shared with TRBD2. V was pared by 5 bases and J by 5 bases, with 5 bases of the junction left unmatched. Germline loops: CDR1 SGHNT, CDR2 YENEEA. The length of the CDR3 is 14 residues. CDR3 in amino acids: CASSRGRETGELFF. The CDR3 DNA reads TGTGCCAGCAGCCGGGGGAGGGAAACCGGGGAGCTGTTTTTT.

The chain employs TRBV18 and TRBJ2-7; D gene unclear. Trimming left V 2 bases short and J 5 bases short, with 13 bases between. The CDR3 sequence is 14 residues long. Germline V gene lookup returns CDR1 KGHSH and CDR2 LQKENI. The CDR3 DNA reads TGTGCCAGCTCACCAAGAACAATGGCCAACGAGCAGTACTTC. It is translated as CASSPRTMANEQYF.

The CDR3 coding sequence is TGTGCCAGCAGTTTTTTGGGAGACCGGGAGACCCAGTACTTC. This translates into CASSFLGDRETQYF. This chain joins TRBV28 and TRBJ2-5, with D maybe TRBD2 (5 bases). The CDR3 loop spans 14 amino acids. Per the germline V gene, CDR1 is MDHEN and CDR2 is SYDVKM. V was trimmed by 3 bases and J by 5 bases, leaving 13 bases between them.

V gene TRBV7-2 combines with J gene TRBJ2-7, with TRBD1 matching 10 bases. The CDR3 has 15 amino acids. The germline V gene has CDR1 SGHTA and CDR2 FQGNSA. J lost 3 bases, V lost 1 base, and 3 bases had no gene match. In DNA form, the CDR3 reads TGTGCCAGCAGCTTAGGGGGGACAGGGGTCTACGAGCAGTACTTC. This sequence encodes CASSLGGTGVYEQYF.

The gene calls are TRBV28 and TRBJ2-7, with 8 bases aligning to TRBD2. This CDR3 spans 14 amino acids. The V segment lost 7 bases and the J segment 6 bases; nucleotides outside the gene matches: 11. CDR1 is MDHEN, CDR2 SYDVKM, per germline. The CDR3 is CASTSAGEGSEQYF. The CDR3 DNA follows: TGTGCCAGCACCTCAGCGGGAGAGGGAAGCGAGCAGTACTTC.

This clone was detected a few times. The chain joins TRBV5-1 to TRBJ1-5; 9 nucleotides align to TRBD1. Germline V CDR1 and CDR2: SGHRS, YFSETQ. CDR3 length: 13 amino acids. The V gene end was trimmed by 4 bases and the J gene end by 6 bases; junction bases not matched to a gene: 2. The DNA for the CDR3 is TGCGCCAGCAGCCCGGACAGGGGTCAGCCCCAGCATTTT. Its translation: CASSPDRGQPQHF.